Presented here are 28 T cell receptor beta chains from one specimen sequenced in a study of blood T cell repertoires in COVID-19 (dated by TCRdb to 2020 to 2022). Receptor amplification or capture employed the immunoSEQ multiplex PCR assay. As stored in TCRdb, this immuneACCESS dataset retains in-frame rearrangements with V and J assigned. A fraction of the clones does not appear; measured against another copy, unresolved V genes explain less than half of the discrepancy, and the remainder lacks a known reason. The sample has about 61,000 clones on record, around 77% of them singletons. Less than 25% of the sample goes to the ten largest clones. Sequenced input: peripheral blood. The source of these receptors is an elderly man with active or convalescent COVID-19.

This chain connects TRBV6-5 to TRBJ1-2; 7 nucleotides align to TRBD1. Trimming cost V 6 bases and J 8 bases; bases outside gene matches: 12. The CDR3 loop spans 14 amino acids. Germline CDR1 and CDR2: MNHEY and SVGAGI. The CDR3 loop reads CASRSGQNPDGYTF. The CDR3 DNA reads as TGTGCCAGCAGATCGGGACAGAATCCAGACGGCTACACCTTC.

The V call is TRBV5-1, the J call TRBJ1-1, with TRBD1 identical over 7 bases. Germline V gives CDR1 SGHRS, CDR2 YFSETQ. Unmatched junction bases numbered 7, after V lost 5 bases and J lost 3 bases. The CDR3 is made up of 14 amino acids. CDR3 protein: CASREGGSDTEAFF. The CDR3 DNA reads TGCGCCAGCAGGGAAGGGGGCTCGGACACTGAAGCTTTCTTT. The whole variable domain, filled in from reference TRBV5-1 and TRBJ1-1, reads KAGVTQTPRYLIKTRGQQVTLSCSPISGHRSVSWYQQTPGQGLQFLFEYFSETQRNKGNFPGRFSGRQFSNSRSEMNVSTLELGDSALYLCASREGGSDTEAFFGQGTRLTVV.

The chain is built from TRBV7-9 and TRBJ1-4; 9 bases are a match to TRBD1. The CDR3 extends over 18 amino acids. Germline values: CDR1 SEHNR, CDR2 FQNEAQ (reference sequence). Trimming cost V 5 bases and J 3 bases; bases outside gene matches: 13. CDR3: CASSPGLWTGVSNEKLFF. The CDR3, as DNA: TGTGCCAGCAGCCCCGGTCTATGGACAGGGGTTTCTAATGAAAAACTGTTTTTT.

The chain links TRBV15 to TRBJ2-2; D is possibly TRBD2 (6 bases). V was trimmed by 3 bases and J by 1 base, leaving 9 bases between them. Germline V gene data show CDR1 as LNHNV and CDR2 as YYDKDF (reference sequence). This CDR3 is built from 15 residues. CDR3 sequence reads: CATSRGLLNTGELFF. CDR3 nucleotide sequence: TGTGCCACCAGCAGGGGACTCTTGAACACCGGGGAGCTGTTTTTT.

The chain is built from TRBV19 and TRBJ1-2; unclear D gene. CDR1 is LNHDA and CDR2 is SQIVND in the germline V gene (reference sequence). Trimming pared 7 bases from V and 4 bases from J, leaving 19 bases between. The CDR3 runs to 15 residues. The CDR3 bases are TGTGCCAGTAACAGAGTCGTTTCAATTGGCTATGGCTACACCTTC. Amino acids: CASNRVVSIGYGYTF.

The chain uses TRBV3-1 (or the pseudogene TRBV3-2) and TRBJ1-1; D gene uncertain. This CDR3 has 14 residues. The V gene's germline CDR1 is LGHDT and CDR2 YNNKEL (reference sequence). The germline V and J ends were trimmed by 3 bases and 7 bases, with 15 bases remaining between them. This CDR3 is CASSQFVGGGEAFF. CDR3 in DNA: TGTGCCAGCAGCCAGTTCGTTGGTGGCGGTGAAGCTTTCTTT.

The chain links TRBV2 to TRBJ2-7; TRBD1 might be the D (5 bases). There are 13 residues in the CDR3. The V end lost 6 bases, the J end lost 3 bases, and 12 bases lay between the germline ends. In germline, CDR1 is SNHLY, CDR2 FYNNEI. CDR3 bases: TGTGCCAGCAGAGGCAGGGTCTTCTACGAGCAGTACTTC. It encodes CASRGRVFYEQYF.

The rearrangement links TRBV19 to TRBJ1-2; 9 positions match TRBD1. The CDR3 runs to 13 residues. In germline, CDR1 is LNHDA, CDR2 SQIVND (reference sequence). J gave up 8 bases and V 9 bases, and 10 bases lay outside the gene matches. The CDR3 spells CASRGTGSIGYTF. CDR3 DNA: TGTGCCAGCAGGGGGACAGGGTCTATAGGCTACACCTTC. Filled out from reference TRBV19 and TRBJ1-2, the complete variable domain reads DGGITQSPKYLFRKEGQNVTLSCEQNLNHDAMYWYRQDPGQGLRLIYYSQIVNDFQKGDIAEGYSVSREKKESFPLTVTSAQKNPTAFYLCASRGTGSIGYTFGSGTRLTVV.

The chain is built from TRBV18 and TRBJ2-3; D is possibly TRBD2 (5 bases). Germline V lookup: CDR1 KGHSH, CDR2 LQKENI. This CDR3 comprises 15 residues. The V gene lost 2 bases and the J gene lost 3 bases, with 12 bases spanning the gap. The CDR3 loop is CASSPSRERTDTQYF. The CDR3 DNA reads TGTGCCAGCTCACCATCCCGGGAAAGGACAGATACGCAGTATTTT.

The gene calls are TRBV7-6 and TRBJ2-7; perhaps TRBD1 as D (6 bases). CDR3 size: 14 residues. CDR1 is SGHVS, CDR2 FNYEAQ, per germline. V was trimmed by 5 bases and J by 3 bases, leaving 14 bases between them. In DNA, the CDR3 is TGTGCCAGCAGCCCGGACAGTCTAAACTACGAGCAGTACTTC. Translating gives CASSPDSLNYEQYF.

The chain is built from TRBV9 and TRBJ2-2, with a tentative D call TRBD2 (6 bases). The CDR3 is 15 residues long. V was clipped by 0 bases and J by 4 bases, with 10 bases between them. Germline V CDR1 and CDR2: SGDLS, YYNGEE. The CDR3 loop reads CASSVDAGPTGELFF. CDR3 in DNA: TGTGCCAGCAGCGTAGATGCGGGGCCCACCGGGGAGCTGTTTTTT.

The chain recombines TRBV7-3 with TRBJ2-1; 13 bases match TRBD2. The CDR3 has 16 residues. The V and J ends lost 4 bases and 4 bases, in that order; junction bases with no gene match: 4. CDR1 is SGHTA and CDR2 is FQGTGA in the germline V gene. CDR3 coding DNA: TGTGCCAGCAGCTCCGGGACTAGCGGGGTATACAATGAGCAGTTCTTC. Protein product: CASSSGTSGVYNEQFF.

The rearrangement links TRBV5-1 to TRBJ1-6, with TRBD1 matching over 8 bases. Trimming took 4 bases from V and 3 from J; bases not matched to a gene: 3. The CDR3 has 15 amino acids. The germline V gene has CDR1 SGHRS and CDR2 YFSETQ. The CDR3 spells CASSTGQGYNSPLHF. The CDR3 DNA reads TGCGCCAGCAGCACAGGACAGGGCTATAATTCACCCCTCCACTTT.

The CDR3 is CASSLEPRIASGANVLTF. CDR3 nucleotide sequence: TGCGCCAGCAGCTTGGAACCGAGAATCGCCTCTGGGGCCAACGTCCTGACTTTC. The V and J genes are TRBV5-1 and TRBJ2-6; no reliable D call. This CDR3 is 18 amino acids long. The germline CDR1 and CDR2 sequences are SGHRS and YFSETQ. The V end lost 0 bases, the J end lost 0 bases, and 13 bases lay between the germline ends. The variable domain in full, completed from reference TRBV5-1 and TRBJ2-6, reads KAGVTQTPRYLIKTRGQQVTLSCSPISGHRSVSWYQQTPGQGLQFLFEYFSETQRNKGNFPGRFSGRQFSNSRSEMNVSTLELGDSALYLCASSLEPRIASGANVLTFGAGSRLTVL.

For the CDR3, the DNA is TGCAGCGTTATTACGGCAGGGGGCAAACCCTATGGCTACACCTTC. Its translation: CSVITAGGKPYGYTF. The rearrangement joins TRBV29-1 to TRBJ1-2; TRBD1 agrees at 8 bases. V lost 5 bases and J lost 4; bases outside the gene matches: 12. Looked up from germline, CDR1 is SQVTM and CDR2 is ANQGSEA. CDR3 length: 15 residues.

This chain links TRBV10-1 with TRBJ1-1; no definite D call. The germline V and J ends were trimmed by 6 bases and 0 bases, with 8 bases remaining between them. Germline V gene lookup returns CDR1 WNHNN and CDR2 SYGVQD (reference sequence). The CDR3 loop spans 13 amino acids. The CDR3, as DNA: TGCGCCAGCAGCCGGGATTTGAACACTGAAGCTTTCTTT. This codes for CASSRDLNTEAFF.

The chain couples TRBV18 to TRBJ2-3; D is perhaps TRBD2 (6 bases). The V gene's germline CDR1 is KGHSH and CDR2 LQKENI. Deletions cut 0 bases from V and 7 bases from J, with 11 bases between. This CDR3 contains 14 residues. CDR3 nucleotide sequence: TGTGCCAGCTCACCACCCGGGAGCACGCATACGCAGTATTTT. Translation gives CASSPPGSTHTQYF.

This clone was detected only once. J is TRBJ2-3 and V is TRBV6-1; no firm D call. The V end lost 4 bases, the J end lost 1 base, and 21 bases lay between the germline ends. From germline, CDR1 is MNHNS and CDR2 SASEGT. The CDR3 spans 18 residues. CDR3 sequence reads: CASSASPPTLAGTDTQYF. The CDR3 region has the DNA TGTGCCAGCAGTGCATCCCCGCCAACTTTAGCCGGCACAGATACGCAGTATTTT.

J is TRBJ1-2 and V is TRBV7-2; 8 positions match TRBD1. This CDR3 has 14 amino acids. V lost 1 base and J lost 8; bases outside the gene matches: 6. In germline, CDR1 is SGHTA, CDR2 FQGNSA. CDR3: CASSLGQGARGYTF. CDR3 nucleotide sequence: TGTGCCAGCAGCTTAGGGCAGGGGGCGCGGGGCTACACCTTC. The whole variable domain, filled in from reference TRBV7-2 and TRBJ1-2, reads GAGVSQSPSNKVTEKGKDVELRCDPISGHTALYWYRQSLGQGLEFLIYFQGNSAPDKSGLPSDRFSAERTGGSVSTLTIQRTQQEDSAVYLCASSLGQGARGYTFGSGTRLTVV.

The rearrangement links TRBV10-3 to TRBJ1-3; D gene ambiguous. Germline V gene lookup returns CDR1 ENHRY and CDR2 SYGVKD. The CDR3 sequence is 14 residues long. Trimming cost V 1 base and J 4 bases, with 8 bases left between them. The CDR3 DNA reads as TGTGCCATCAGTGAGTGGACTTTCGGAAACACCATATATTTT. Amino acids: CAISEWTFGNTIYF.

The chain couples TRBV12-3 or TRBV12-4 to TRBJ2-7; D is possibly TRBD2 (5 bases). With 3 bases removed from V and 7 bases from J, the gap between germline ends came to 13 bases. There are 13 residues in the CDR3. The CDR3 DNA reads as TGTGCCAGCAGTTTGAGGATAGCGTGGGAGCAGTACTTC. Its protein product is CASSLRIAWEQYF.

The chain has TRBV3-1 (or the pseudogene TRBV3-2) and TRBJ1-1; D is possibly TRBD1 (5 bases). This CDR3 region has 13 residues. Trimming shortened V by 1 base and J by 8 bases, and 11 bases separated the two germline ends. Germline CDR1 LGHDT, CDR2 YNNKEL (reference sequence). The CDR3 loop is CASSQGYQGEAFF. CDR3 DNA: TGTGCCAGCAGCCAAGGGTATCAGGGAGAAGCTTTCTTT.

This clone has just a few counts. The rearrangement joins TRBV6-5 to TRBJ2-5, with D perhaps TRBD1 (6 bases). The V end was cut by 8 bases, the J end by 10 bases, with 23 bases between. The CDR3 is 14 residues long. From germline, CDR1 is MNHEY and CDR2 SVGAGI. As DNA, the CDR3 is TGTGCCAGCTCTACTACATTGACAGGAGTAAGCCAGTACTTC. Translation gives CASSTTLTGVSQYF.

The V and J genes are TRBV7-2 and TRBJ2-7; 8 bases fit TRBD2. With 5 bases clipped from V and 2 bases from J, the junction kept 8 bases outside the gene matches. This CDR3 comprises 15 residues. Germline V gene lookup returns CDR1 SGHTA and CDR2 FQGNSA. CDR3 in amino acids: CASSPNGGATYEQYF. The CDR3, as DNA: TGTGCCAGCAGCCCGAACGGGGGGGCCACCTACGAGCAGTACTTC.

There are a few counts of this clone. The chain recombines TRBV5-4 with TRBJ2-1; weak D call: TRBD2 (6 bases). The ends were cut back, 1 base at V and 0 bases at J, with 11 bases in the middle. The V gene's germline CDR1 is SGHNT and CDR2 YYREEE (reference sequence). The CDR3 covers 16 residues. The CDR3 DNA follows: TGTGCCAGCAGCTTGTCGGGAGCCCGCTCCTACAATGAGCAGTTCTTC. Protein sequence: CASSLSGARSYNEQFF.

The CDR3 bases are TGCGCCAGCAGCCAAAACGGGAACCAGCGTGGAAACACCATATATTTT. This translates into CASSQNGNQRGNTIYF. V gene TRBV4-1 combines with J gene TRBJ1-3; the D is unclear. CDR3 size: 16 residues. Per the germline V gene, CDR1 is MGHRA and CDR2 is YSYEKL. V was clipped by 2 bases and J by 3 bases, with 14 bases between them.

This sequence joins TRBV5-8 and TRBJ1-2; TRBD1 aligns across 9 bases. Trimming at V came to 1 base and at J to 3 bases, leaving 1 base not matched to a gene. Germline CDR1 and CDR2: SGHTS and YDEGEE. This CDR3 is built from 14 residues. In DNA form, the CDR3 reads TGTGCCAGCAGCTTGAGGGACAGGGACTATGGCTACACCTTC. Its translation is CASSLRDRDYGYTF.

The chain employs TRBV4-2 and TRBJ2-3, with TRBD2 matching 11 bases. The J segment lost 2 bases and the V segment lost 1 base, leaving 17 bases of the junction unmatched. The CDR3 covers 21 residues. Germline-derived CDR1 and CDR2 are LGHNA and YNFKEQ. Written as DNA, the CDR3 is TGTGCCAGCAGCCAAGTCGCACTAGCGGGAGAGGGGGGCGGGGACACAGATACGCAGTATTTT. Amino acid sequence: CASSQVALAGEGGGDTDTQYF.